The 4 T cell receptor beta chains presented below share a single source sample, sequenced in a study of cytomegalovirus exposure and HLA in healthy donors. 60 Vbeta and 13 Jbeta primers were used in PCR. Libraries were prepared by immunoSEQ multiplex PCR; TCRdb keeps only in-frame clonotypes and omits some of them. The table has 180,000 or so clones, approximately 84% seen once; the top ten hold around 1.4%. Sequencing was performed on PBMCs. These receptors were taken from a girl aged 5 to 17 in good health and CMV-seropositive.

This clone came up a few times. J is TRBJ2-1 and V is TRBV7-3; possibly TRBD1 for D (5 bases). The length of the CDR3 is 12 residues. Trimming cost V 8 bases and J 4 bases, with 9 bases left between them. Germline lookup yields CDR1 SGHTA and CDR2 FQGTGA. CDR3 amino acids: CASGAQYNEQFF. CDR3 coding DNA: TGTGCCAGCGGGGCCCAATACAATGAGCAGTTCTTC.

This CDR3 reads CASLTGNTEAFF. CDR3 in DNA: TGCGCCAGCCTAACGGGGAACACTGAAGCTTTCTTT. The J gene is TRBJ1-1, the V gene TRBV10-2; D unresolved. This CDR3 region has 12 residues. V lost 8 bases, J lost 1 base, and 8 bases lay in between. Germline loops: CDR1 WSHSY, CDR2 SAAADI.

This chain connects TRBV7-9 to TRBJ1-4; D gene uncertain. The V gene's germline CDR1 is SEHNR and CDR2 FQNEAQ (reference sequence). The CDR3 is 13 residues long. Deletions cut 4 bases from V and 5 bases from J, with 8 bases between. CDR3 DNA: TGTGCCAGCAGCTCGCCGGGAAATGAAAAACTGTTTTTT. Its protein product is CASSSPGNEKLFF.

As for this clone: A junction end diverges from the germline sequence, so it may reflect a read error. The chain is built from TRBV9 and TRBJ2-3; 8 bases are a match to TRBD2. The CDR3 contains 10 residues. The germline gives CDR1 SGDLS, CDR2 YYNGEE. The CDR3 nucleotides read TGTGCCAGCAGCGGACCGGGACTAGATTTT. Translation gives CASSGPGLDF.